The next 31 T cell receptor beta chains were all read from a single sample in a study of beta chain features in type 1 diabetes. TCRB transcripts that were expressed got sequenced, as all of the isolated RNA had been reverse transcribed. Sequencing was performed with immunoSEQ multiplex PCR; in TCRdb, only in-frame clones are kept and a portion is missing. The data hold some 140,000 clones, with just over 9% observed a single time. What was sequenced was central memory CD4+ T cells from blood. Receptors were obtained from a man between 18 and 35 years old in good health.

Many counts were recorded for this clone. This chain connects TRBV7-2 to TRBJ2-5; D call uncertain. The germline V and J ends were trimmed by 5 bases and 2 bases, with 3 bases remaining between them. CDR1 is SGHTA, CDR2 FQGNSA, per germline. CDR3 length equals 11 residues. The CDR3 loop reads CASSAQETQYF. The CDR3 DNA follows: TGTGCCAGCAGCGCGCAAGAGACCCAGTACTTC. Drawing the rest from reference TRBV7-2 and TRBJ2-5, the complete variable domain is GAGVSQSPSNKVTEKGKDVELRCDPISGHTALYWYRQSLGQGLEFLIYFQGNSAPDKSGLPSDRFSAERTGGSVSTLTIQRTQQEDSAVYLCASSAQETQYFGPGTRLLVL.

This chain uses TRBV19 with TRBJ2-4; D not resolved. The CDR3 is 14 residues long. Germline CDR1 reads LNHDA; CDR2 reads SQIVND (reference sequence). V was trimmed by 9 bases and J by 5 bases, leaving 17 bases between them. The CDR3 loop reads CASNPEPTENIQYF. CDR3 nucleotides: TGTGCCAGCAATCCTGAACCTACAGAAAACATTCAGTACTTC. Full variable domain (remainder filled in from reference TRBV19 and TRBJ2-4): DGGITQSPKYLFRKEGQNVTLSCEQNLNHDAMYWYRQDPGQGLRLIYYSQIVNDFQKGDIAEGYSVSREKKESFPLTVTSAQKNPTAFYLCASNPEPTENIQYFGAGTRLSVL.

The gene calls are TRBV10-1 and TRBJ1-2; a weak D match, TRBD1 (6 bases). The CDR3 is 13 amino acids. From germline, CDR1 is WNHNN and CDR2 SYGVQD (reference sequence). The V and J ends lost 7 bases and 4 bases respectively, with 13 bases between them. The CDR3 DNA reads as TGCGCCAGCAAGGTGGACAGCCCCTATGGCTACACCTTC. Translated: CASKVDSPYGYTF.

The V call is TRBV29-1, the J call TRBJ2-1; 10 bases agree with TRBD2. Per the germline V gene, CDR1 is SQVTM and CDR2 is ANQGSEA. Trimming cost V 2 bases and J 5 bases; bases outside gene matches: 6. The CDR3 extends over 15 amino acids. This CDR3 is CSVELPSGGNNEQFF. The CDR3, as DNA: TGCAGCGTTGAACTACCTAGCGGGGGTAACAATGAGCAGTTCTTC.

In its sample, this clone was seen a few times. The chain links TRBV6-6 to TRBJ2-2; 9 nucleotides align to TRBD1. The CDR3 extends over 14 amino acids. Germline V gives CDR1 MNHNY, CDR2 SVGAGI (reference sequence). V lost 7 bases and J lost 5; bases outside the gene matches: 5. As DNA, the CDR3 is TGTGCCAGCACTGGACAGGGGAGGACCGGGGAGCTGTTTTTT. This gives the protein CASTGQGRTGELFF.

The J gene is TRBJ2-1, the V gene TRBV7-2; 9 nucleotides match TRBD2. This CDR3 has 16 residues. Trimming cost V 5 bases and J 6 bases; bases outside gene matches: 11. Germline V gene data show CDR1 as SGHTA and CDR2 as FQGNSA. The CDR3 nucleotides read TGTGCCAGCAGCCACCGGGGCGGGGGGGCCTTCAATGAGCAGTTCTTC. It is translated as CASSHRGGGAFNEQFF. The variable domain in full, completed from reference TRBV7-2 and TRBJ2-1, reads GAGVSQSPSNKVTEKGKDVELRCDPISGHTALYWYRQSLGQGLEFLIYFQGNSAPDKSGLPSDRFSAERTGGSVSTLTIQRTQQEDSAVYLCASSHRGGGAFNEQFFGPGTRLTVL.

The chain is built from TRBV2 and TRBJ1-5, with 10 bases matching TRBD1. The CDR3 extends over 16 amino acids. Looked up from germline, CDR1 is SNHLY and CDR2 is FYNNEI. V shed 6 bases, J shed 1 base, and the junction held 6 bases outside the gene matches. The chain's CDR3 is CASSADRGRSNQPQHF. Here the CDR3 DNA reads TGTGCCAGCAGCGCGGACAGGGGGAGAAGCAATCAGCCCCAGCATTTT.

The gene calls are TRBV7-2 and TRBJ2-5; TRBD1 matches 9 bases. Germline V lookup: CDR1 SGHTA, CDR2 FQGNSA. CDR3 length equals 13 residues. With 5 bases clipped from V and 4 bases from J, the junction kept 2 bases outside the gene matches. CDR3 in DNA: TGTGCCAGCAGCATGGGACAGGGAGAGACCCAGTACTTC. It specifies CASSMGQGETQYF.

This clone was seen more than once but under ten times. The chain carries TRBV5-4 and TRBJ2-3, with D perhaps matching TRBD1 (5 bases). V dropped 4 bases and J dropped 0 bases, with 15 bases sitting between them. Germline CDR1 and CDR2: SGHNT and YYREEE (reference sequence). The CDR3 is made up of 16 amino acids. The CDR3 nucleotides read TGTGCCAGCAGCGTAGGCGGCAGGGTGAGCACAGATACGCAGTATTTT. Translating gives CASSVGGRVSTDTQYF.

The chain has TRBV7-8 and TRBJ2-5, with 15 positions matching TRBD2. The V and J ends lost 1 base and 2 bases, in that order; junction bases with no gene match: 5. CDR3 size: 18 residues. Germline values: CDR1 SGHVS, CDR2 FQNEAQ. DNA for the CDR3: TGTGCCAGCAGCTTAGTCGGGACTAGCGGGGGGATACAAGAGACCCAGTACTTC. It specifies CASSLVGTSGGIQETQYF.

This clone has more than one count but fewer than ten. The chain couples TRBV7-2 to TRBJ1-5; maybe TRBD1 (5 bases). V was pared by 5 bases and J by 5 bases, with 13 bases between. The V gene's germline CDR1 is SGHTA and CDR2 FQGNSA. The CDR3 is 14 amino acids. CDR3 in amino acids: CASSPQGIDQPQHF. The CDR3, as DNA: TGTGCCAGCAGCCCGCAGGGTATTGATCAGCCCCAGCATTTT. Based on the CDR3 plus reference TRBV7-2 and TRBJ1-5, the full variable domain is GAGVSQSPSNKVTEKGKDVELRCDPISGHTALYWYRQSLGQGLEFLIYFQGNSAPDKSGLPSDRFSAERTGGSVSTLTIQRTQQEDSAVYLCASSPQGIDQPQHFGDGTRLSIL.

This clone turned up a few times. This rearrangement joins TRBV19 to TRBJ1-2; 7 bases line up with TRBD1. Germline V gene data show CDR1 as LNHDA and CDR2 as SQIVND (reference sequence). J lost 4 bases, V lost 6 bases, and 2 bases had no gene match. CDR3 length equals 12 residues. The chain's CDR3 is CASRGQIYGYTF. The CDR3 DNA sequence: TGTGCCAGTAGGGGACAGATCTATGGCTACACCTTC. The variable domain in full, completed from reference TRBV19 and TRBJ1-2, reads DGGITQSPKYLFRKEGQNVTLSCEQNLNHDAMYWYRQDPGQGLRLIYYSQIVNDFQKGDIAEGYSVSREKKESFPLTVTSAQKNPTAFYLCASRGQIYGYTFGSGTRLTVV.

In nucleotides, the CDR3 is TGTGCCAGCAGCTTGGGGAGCGGGGGGGCCTTAGATACGCAGTATTTT. Encoded protein: CASSLGSGGALDTQYF. The V and J genes are TRBV11-2 and TRBJ2-3, with 10 nucleotides matching TRBD2. V was clipped by 3 bases and J by 5 bases; unmatched bases: 8. CDR3 length equals 16 residues. Germline assignment: CDR1 SGHAT and CDR2 FQNNGV.

Only a few counts were recorded for this clone. The rearrangement uses TRBV6-4 and TRBJ2-5; D possibly corresponds to TRBD1 (7 bases). CDR3 length: 13 residues. V was shortened by 6 bases and J by 4 bases, with 12 bases between the two germline ends. The germline V gene encodes CDR1 MRHNA and CDR2 SNTAGT. The CDR3 nucleotides are TGTGCCAGCAGCCGACAGGGAGGAGAGACCCAGTACTTC. It translates to CASSRQGGETQYF.

This clone has a handful of counts. The chain has TRBV4-1 and TRBJ2-2; TRBD2 might be the D (6 bases). Between the trimmed V and J ends, which lost 1 base and 0 bases, there was a span of 12 bases. The CDR3 is 17 residues long. The germline gives CDR1 MGHRA, CDR2 YSYEKL. CDR3 coding DNA: TGCGCCAGCAGCCAAGTTATGGGGAGGACGAACACCGGGGAGCTGTTTTTT. Translation gives CASSQVMGRTNTGELFF.

The V and J genes are TRBV28 and TRBJ1-5; 7 bases align to TRBD1. Germline CDR1 is MDHEN and CDR2 is SYDVKM. V gave up 3 bases and J gave up 7 bases; unmatched junction bases: 12. This CDR3 has 16 residues. CDR3 DNA: TGTGCCAGCAGTTTGGGGGGAACAGGGGATGGACAGCCCCAGCATTTT. Its protein product is CASSLGGTGDGQPQHF.

The chain couples TRBV30 to TRBJ2-3, with 7 bases fitting TRBD2. Germline assignment: CDR1 GTSNPN and CDR2 SVGIG (reference sequence). The CDR3 covers 14 residues. With V trimmed by 2 bases and J by 4 bases, 6 bases remained unmatched. The CDR3 DNA reads as TGTGCCTGGAGTTTTCCGGGACTACCAGATACGCAGTATTTT. Amino acid sequence: CAWSFPGLPDTQYF.

At least ten counts were recorded for this clone. This chain joins TRBV6-6 and TRBJ1-1, with D perhaps TRBD1 (6 bases). This CDR3 comprises 13 residues. V lost 5 bases and J 5 bases, leaving 12 bases between the germline ends. CDR1 and CDR2 (germline): MNHNY, SVGAGI (reference sequence). The CDR3 here is CASSLQGETEAFF. In DNA form, the CDR3 reads TGTGCCAGCAGTCTACAGGGTGAGACTGAAGCTTTCTTT.

J is TRBJ1-1 and V is TRBV7-2; D remains ambiguous. The CDR3 sequence is 14 residues long. Per germline, CDR1 SGHTA and CDR2 FQGNSA. Trimming left V 1 base short and J 4 bases short, with 10 bases between. CDR3 sequence reads: CASSLDSRSTEAFF. The CDR3, as DNA: TGTGCCAGCAGCTTAGATAGTAGGAGCACTGAAGCTTTCTTT.

This clone was counted only a few times. The chain recombines TRBV2 with TRBJ2-2; D gene ambiguous. CDR1 is SNHLY, CDR2 FYNNEI, per germline. V lost 4 bases and J 5 bases, leaving 11 bases between the germline ends. CDR3 size: 14 residues. Written as DNA, the CDR3 is TGTGCCAGCAGTGTCATCACAAGTACCGGGGAGCTGTTTTTT. Translated: CASSVITSTGELFF.

This clone was seen many times. V gene TRBV10-3 combines with J gene TRBJ2-1; TRBD2 aligns across 7 bases. Germline V gene sequence: CDR1 ENHRY, CDR2 SYGVKD. The CDR3 consists of 12 residues. The trim removed 4 bases at V and 9 bases at J, leaving 3 bases unmatched. In DNA, the CDR3 is TGTGCCATCAGTGCCAGCGGGGCTGAGCAGTTCTTC. Protein: CAISASGAEQFF.

The genes are TRBV7-2 and TRBJ1-2, with 11 positions matching TRBD1. Germline-derived CDR1 and CDR2 are SGHTA and FQGNSA. V dropped 6 bases and J dropped 8; count of bases not matched to a gene: 11. The CDR3 loop spans 15 amino acids. The CDR3 sequence is CASRLGQGASEGYTF. The CDR3 nucleotides are TGTGCCAGCAGGCTTGGACAGGGGGCGTCGGAGGGCTACACCTTC.

The V gene is TRBV2, the J gene TRBJ2-2; D not resolved. The CDR3 spans 15 residues. Germline V CDR1 and CDR2: SNHLY, FYNNEI. The V end was cut by 5 bases, the J end by 0 bases, with 10 bases between. The DNA for the CDR3 is TGTGCCAGCAGTTATGACCGGGCGAACACCGGGGAGCTGTTTTTT. It yields the protein CASSYDRANTGELFF.

This clone was observed a handful of times. This chain uses TRBV28 with TRBJ2-4; perhaps TRBD2 as D (5 bases). V was pared by 5 bases and J by 1 base, with 12 bases between. This CDR3 is built from 15 residues. Germline V gene data show CDR1 as MDHEN and CDR2 as SYDVKM. CDR3 residues: CASSLAPGAKNIQYF. The CDR3 bases are TGTGCCAGCAGTCTGGCTCCGGGGGCCAAAAACATTCAGTACTTC.

V is TRBV9 and J is TRBJ2-3; D possibly corresponds to TRBD2 (6 bases). The CDR3 contains 15 residues. V dropped 1 base and J dropped 0 bases, with 9 bases sitting between them. The germline CDR1 and CDR2 sequences are SGDLS and YYNGEE. In DNA form, the CDR3 reads TGTGCCAGCAGCGTAAAACTAGCCAGCACAGATACGCAGTATTTT. Its translation is CASSVKLASTDTQYF.

The table lists this clone with a few counts. The chain joins TRBV25-1 to TRBJ2-7, with TRBD1 identical over 7 bases. Losses at the gene ends were 9 bases for V and 4 bases for J; bases not matched to a gene: 9. Germline-derived CDR1 and CDR2 are MGHDK and SYGVNS. This CDR3 is built from 13 residues. The CDR3 is CASRKGATYEQYF. CDR3 DNA: TGTGCCAGTCGGAAGGGGGCTACTTACGAGCAGTACTTC.

The V gene is TRBV5-1, the J gene TRBJ1-2, with 8 bases identical to TRBD1. CDR1 is SGHRS and CDR2 is YFSETQ in the germline V gene. CDR3 length: 14 amino acids. With V trimmed by 0 bases and J by 6 bases, 4 bases remained unmatched. Written as DNA, the CDR3 is TGCGCCAGCAGCTTGGGGACAGGGTATAATGGCTACACCTTC. This encodes CASSLGTGYNGYTF.

This clone has more than one count but fewer than ten. V gene TRBV18 combines with J gene TRBJ2-2; weak D call: TRBD1 (5 bases). This CDR3 has 15 amino acids. V was cut by 4 bases and J by 0 bases, with 9 bases left in between. Germline CDR1 KGHSH, CDR2 LQKENI. The CDR3 sequence: CASSQTDANTGELFF. Written as DNA, the CDR3 is TGTGCCAGCTCACAGACAGACGCGAACACCGGGGAGCTGTTTTTT.

This clone was seen a few times. CDR3 DNA sequence: TGCGCCAGCAGCTGGACCGGGACAGGGGGAGGTGTCACCGGGGAGCTGTTTTTT. The encoded protein is CASSWTGTGGGVTGELFF. The chain carries TRBV5-1 and TRBJ2-2; 11 bases line up with TRBD1. V was pared by 3 bases and J by 4 bases, with 11 bases of the junction left unmatched. CDR1 is SGHRS and CDR2 is YFSETQ in the germline V gene. This CDR3 comprises 18 residues.

This clone was seen ten or more times. CDR3 sequence: CASGPSRRRTDTQYF. Here the CDR3 DNA reads TGCGCCAGCGGTCCTAGTAGGCGCCGCACAGATACGCAGTATTTT. The rearrangement links TRBV4-1 to TRBJ2-3; D unresolved. This CDR3 is 15 amino acids long. Trimming took off 8 bases at V and 1 base at J, with 16 bases between the two ends. Germline V lookup: CDR1 MGHRA, CDR2 YSYEKL.

This clone was seen ten or more times. This chain uses TRBV4-3 with TRBJ1-2, with 7 bases aligning to TRBD1. CDR1 and CDR2 from the germline V gene are LGHNA and YSLEER. The CDR3 spans 15 residues. V lost 0 bases to trimming and J lost 4 bases; unmatched junction nucleotides: 5. CDR3 sequence (DNA): TGCGCCAGCAGCCAAGAGACAGGGACGATCTATGGCTACACCTTC. Translation gives CASSQETGTIYGYTF.